This T cell receptor beta chain was identified in a study of siplizumab effects on memory and regulatory T cells. CDR1 and CDR2 from the germline V gene are SGHTA and FQGTGA. The V and J ends lost 5 bases and 4 bases respectively, with 14 bases between them. CDR3 length equals 14 residues. Study-wide findings and caveats: The study found naive T cells seemingly more diverse than memory cells and seemingly major alloresponse contributors.

This table comes from immunoSEQ multiplex PCR, and its TCRdb copy is limited to in-frame clones, with some not included. The data contain about 120,000 clones, approximately 94% of them singletons. Notes on this clone: The antigen is unknown.

This clonotype was obtained from a human donor in good health. Input material: non-Treg CD4+ T cells sorted from blood. V usage is TRBV7-3 and J usage is TRBJ2-5, with D possibly TRBD2 on 5 matching bases. The CDR3 region is CASSAGNMGETQYF. The CDR3 DNA reads as TGTGCCAGCAGCGCCGGGAATATGGGAGAGACCCAGTACTTC. The whole variable domain, filled in from reference TRBV7-3 and TRBJ2-5, reads GAGVSQTPSNKVTEKGKYVELRCDPISGHTALYWYRQSLGQGPEFLIYFQGTGAADDSGLPNDRFFAVRPEGSVSTLKIQRTERGDSAVYLCASSAGNMGETQYFGPGTRLLVL.